This TCR beta chain comes out of a study of blood T cell repertoires in COVID-19. Study-level background: Both acute and convalescent COVID-19 samples were obtained from the United States, Italy and Spain.

Per the original data handling: Reference gene primer amplification in the assay estimated nucleated cell counts. Sequencing was performed with immunoSEQ multiplex PCR; in TCRdb, only in-frame clones are kept and a portion is missing. For V, J and clone size, that table is used; D and trimming come from the DNA. The profile covers 150,000 to 200,000 clones, with about three quarters appearing a single time and under 3.5% taken by the ten largest. The CDR3 spans 17 residues. The germline V gene encodes CDR1 MNHEY and CDR2 SVGEGT. V dropped 5 bases and J dropped 1 base, with 18 bases sitting between them.

The chain uses TRBV6-2 or TRBV6-3 and TRBJ1-5; D possibly corresponds to TRBD1 (6 bases). The TCR sequence derives from a woman aged 80 or over with active or convalescent COVID-19. The sequencing sample was made of peripheral blood. CDR3 in amino acids: CASSTKYRDGSNQPQHF. CDR3 nucleotides: TGTGCCAGCAGTACTAAATACAGGGACGGGAGCAATCAGCCCCAGCATTTT.